This T cell receptor beta chain stems from a study of blood T cell repertoires in COVID-19. Original processing notes: Amplifying reference gene primers gave estimates of nucleated cell counts. TCRdb's table, derived via immunoSEQ multiplex PCR, lists solely in-frame clones and lacks some. The DNA was the basis for D and trimming; V, J and clone size are from that table. The sample has 61,000 or so clones, around 81% seen once. The clonotype comes from a woman of 80 years or more with acute or convalescent COVID-19. Sequenced: peripheral blood.

The CDR3 region is CASSRDGGPYEQYF. The CDR3 bases are TGTGCCAGCAGCCGGGACGGGGGTCCCTACGAGCAGTACTTC. This sequence joins TRBV2 and TRBJ2-7; possible D gene TRBD2, 6 bases. Germline V CDR1 and CDR2: SNHLY, FYNNEI. The CDR3 runs 14 residues. V gave up 6 bases and J gave up 2 bases, with 14 bases separating them.